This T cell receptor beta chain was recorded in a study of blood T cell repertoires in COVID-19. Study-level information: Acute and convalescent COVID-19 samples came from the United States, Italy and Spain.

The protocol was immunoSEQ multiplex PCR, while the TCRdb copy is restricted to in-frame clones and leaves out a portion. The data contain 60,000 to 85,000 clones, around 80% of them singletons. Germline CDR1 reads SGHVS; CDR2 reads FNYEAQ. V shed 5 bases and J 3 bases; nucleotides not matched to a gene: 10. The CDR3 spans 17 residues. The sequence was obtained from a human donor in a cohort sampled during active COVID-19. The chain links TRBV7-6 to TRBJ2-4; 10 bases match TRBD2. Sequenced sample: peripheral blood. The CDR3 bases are TGTGCCAGCAGCCTTTCAGCGGGGGGGCCGGGCAAAAACATTCAGTACTTC. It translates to CASSLSAGGPGKNIQYF. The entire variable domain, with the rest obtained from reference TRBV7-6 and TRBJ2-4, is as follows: GAGVSQSPRYKVTKRGQDVALRCDPISGHVSLYWYRQALGQGPEFLTYFNYEAQQDKSGLPNDRFSAERPEGSISTLTIQRTEQRDSAMYRCASSLSAGGPGKNIQYFGAGTRLSVL.